Presented here are 8 T cell receptor beta chains from one specimen sequenced in a study of T-cell reconstitution after alpha-beta-depleted transplantation in children (TCRdb year 2016). The treatment or condition label, as the study defines it: allogeneic hematopoietic cell transplantation with graft depleted of TCRalphabeta T cells and CD19 B cells. Library prep was done by PCR. Sequencing was carried out with an Illumina HiSeq 2500. Molecular barcoding was employed in the preparation of TCR libraries, with unique molecular identifiers being used to normalize TCRbeta repertoire quantification. TCRdb's own reprocessing of the public reads used fastp at Q25 and MiXCR and kept productive beta chains. Identical CDR3 protein sequences are pooled into one entry, listed with their most common genes and DNA. Recorded for this sample are just under 350,000 distinct CDR3 sequences; about 17% of them occurred a single time. The ten largest make up about 41% of the sample.

The sample consisted of PBMCs, mostly from graft donor cells, taken 360 days after TCRalphabeta/CD19-depleted stem cell transplant. These TCRs come from a male patient aged 2-15 years who had a stem cell transplant for acute lymphoblastic leukemia, so the T cells may come from the graft donor.

This clonotype has more than one count but fewer than ten. The CDR3 nucleotides read TGTGCCAGCAGCCAAGGCGCGGGAGGACTCGAGCAGTACTTC. Encoded protein: CASSQGAGGLEQYF. The rearrangement uses TRBV4-2 and TRBJ2-7; 8 bases line up with TRBD2. The length of the CDR3 is 14 residues. V was pared by 1 base and J by 6 bases, with 5 bases of the junction left unmatched. Germline V gene data show CDR1 as LGHNA and CDR2 as YNFKEQ.

This clonotype has at least ten counts. J is TRBJ1-1 and V is TRBV29-1, with D possibly TRBD1 on 6 matching bases. Per germline, CDR1 SQVTM and CDR2 ANQGSEA. This CDR3 region has 11 residues. V was shortened by 8 bases and J by 7 bases, with 14 bases between the two germline ends. The CDR3 region has the DNA TGCAGCTCCCATAGGGGGGGTGAAGCTTTCTTT. It translates to CSSHRGGEAFF.

This chain joins TRBV7-3 and TRBJ2-3; 9 bases map to TRBD2. V dropped 5 bases and J dropped 0; count of bases not matched to a gene: 6. The germline CDR1 and CDR2 sequences are SGHTA and FQGTGA. The CDR3 length is 16 residues. CDR3 DNA sequence: TGTGCCAGCAGCCCTCGACTAGCGGCGAGCACAGATACGCAGTATTTT. Amino acids: CASSPRLAASTDTQYF.

This clonotype was found a few times. The chain recombines TRBV9 with TRBJ2-5; D gene ambiguous. The CDR3 is made up of 16 amino acids. CDR1 SGDLS and CDR2 YYNGEE come from the germline V gene. V was clipped by 0 bases and J by 5 bases, with 17 bases between them. CDR3 residues: CASSVEVGSPRETQYF. CDR3 coding DNA: TGTGCCAGCAGCGTAGAAGTAGGTTCCCCCCGGGAGACCCAGTACTTC.

DNA of the CDR3: TGTGCCAGCTCACCACCGAACCGGGTATTACGGGAGACCCAGTACTTC. Its translation is CASSPPNRVLRETQYF. The chain employs TRBV18 and TRBJ2-5; D gene uncertain. V was cut by 0 bases and J by 5 bases, with 16 bases left in between. CDR1 and CDR2 (germline): KGHSH, LQKENI. The CDR3 sequence is 16 residues long.

This clonotype has only a few counts. CDR3: CASSVGLVGSSYEQYF. CDR3 coding DNA: TGTGCCAGCAGCGTAGGATTGGTAGGGAGCTCCTACGAGCAGTACTTC. This chain joins TRBV9 and TRBJ2-7; D perhaps matches TRBD2 (5 bases). The length of the CDR3 is 16 residues. Trimming stripped 0 bases from V and 0 bases from J, with 13 bases between. Germline CDR1 reads SGDLS; CDR2 reads YYNGEE.

This clonotype was observed a few times. This sequence joins TRBV4-3 and TRBJ2-3, with 10 bases fitting TRBD2. After removal of 5 bases from V and 3 bases from J, the junction contained 8 bases not matched to a gene. CDR3 size: 16 residues. The germline V gene has CDR1 LGHNA and CDR2 YSLEER. CDR3 region: CASSSIAGGSTDTQYF. The CDR3, as DNA: TGCGCCAGCAGCTCCATAGCGGGAGGAAGTACAGATACGCAGTATTTT.

This clonotype was observed many times. This chain connects TRBV20-1 to TRBJ2-1; no clear D. This CDR3 is 12 amino acids long. V gave up 5 bases and J gave up 2 bases, with 7 bases separating them. The germline V gene encodes CDR1 DFQATT and CDR2 SNEGSKA (reference sequence). In DNA, the CDR3 is TGCAGTGCTTCCCGGCCCTACAATGAGCAGTTCTTC. This sequence encodes CSASRPYNEQFF.